A selection of T cell receptor beta chains follows, all from one sample in a study of T cells in Graves' hyperthyroidism and ophthalmopathy. One entry per CDR3 protein results from TCRdb running MiXCR on the multiplex PCR reads. The sample contains roughly 500,000 distinct CDR3 sequences, around 15% of which appear only once. The sequenced sample was blood. These receptors were collected from a woman aged 25-40 years with Graves' ophthalmopathy. CDR3s include the opening cysteine and the closing phenylalanine or tryptophan. The order of the fields is V gene, clone size, D gene, J gene, CDR3 protein, CDR3 DNA. D genes are given only for firm matches. The listing skips clone size in some rows; elsewhere it reads once, few, many or a size class.

v_gene: TRBV11-3
abundance: many
d_gene: -
j_gene: TRBJ2-7
CDR3aa: CASSLGRQSGEQYF
CDR3nt: TGTGCCAGCAGCTTAGGGCGGCAGAGTGGCGAGCAGTACTTC

v_gene: TRBV20-1
abundance: many
d_gene: TRBD1
j_gene: TRBJ1-6
CDR3aa: CSATFIGTGNSPLHF
CDR3nt: TGCAGTGCTACGTTTATCGGGACAGGCAATTCACCCCTCCACTTT

v_gene: TRBV7-9
abundance: few
d_gene: -
j_gene: TRBJ1-1
CDR3aa: CASSYYTNTEAFF
CDR3nt: TGTGCCAGCAGCTACTACACGAACACTGAAGCTTTCTTT

v_gene: TRBV4-1
abundance: many
d_gene: -
j_gene: TRBJ1-5
CDR3aa: CASRTAGTNQPQHF
CDR3nt: TGCGCCAGCCGGACAGCGGGGACCAATCAGCCCCAGCATTTT

v_gene: TRBV27
abundance: -
d_gene: -
j_gene: TRBJ2-1
CDR3aa: CASSLLWSSYNEQFF
CDR3nt: TGTGCCAGCAGTTTATTGTGGAGCTCCTACAATGAGCAGTTCTTC

v_gene: TRBV29-1
abundance: many
d_gene: -
j_gene: TRBJ2-2
CDR3aa: CSAGTVNTGELFF
CDR3nt: TGCAGCGCCGGGACGGTGAACACCGGGGAGCTGTTTTTT

v_gene: TRBV20-1
abundance: many
d_gene: -
j_gene: TRBJ1-1
CDR3aa: CSAPRGVLPEAFF
CDR3nt: TGCAGTGCCCCCCGAGGGGTATTGCCTGAAGCTTTCTTT

v_gene: TRBV7-2
abundance: -
d_gene: -
j_gene: TRBJ2-7
CDR3aa: CASSPQAGLYEQYF
CDR3nt: TGTGCCAGCAGCCCCCAGGCGGGCCTCTACGAGCAGTACTTC

v_gene: TRBV7-2
abundance: many
d_gene: -
j_gene: TRBJ2-7
CDR3aa: CASSYALSGDEQYF
CDR3nt: TGTGCCAGCAGCTACGCCTTGAGTGGTGACGAGCAGTACTTC

v_gene: TRBV7-8
abundance: many
d_gene: TRBD1
j_gene: TRBJ1-2
CDR3aa: CASSSSRQGNGYTF
CDR3nt: TGTGCCAGCAGCTCTTCCCGACAGGGCAATGGCTACACCTTC

v_gene: TRBV7-9
abundance: few
d_gene: TRBD2
j_gene: TRBJ2-3
CDR3aa: CASSPRTGGPSGLLSSAYF
CDR3nt: TGTGCCAGCAGCCCGCGAACGGGAGGGCCCTCCGGTCTTTTATCATCGGCGTATTTT

v_gene: TRBV6-1
abundance: once
d_gene: -
j_gene: TRBJ2-1
CDR3aa: CASSDPLPIEQFF
CDR3nt: TGTGCCAGCAGTGACCCTTTACCGATTGAGCAGTTCTTC

v_gene: TRBV19
abundance: -
d_gene: -
j_gene: TRBJ1-4
CDR3aa: CASKRAGYEKLFF
CDR3nt: TGTGCCAGTAAACGTGCAGGGTACGAAAAACTGTTTTTT

v_gene: TRBV6-1
abundance: many
d_gene: -
j_gene: TRBJ1-1
CDR3aa: CASSRVGGMNTEAFF
CDR3nt: TGTGCCAGCAGCCGGGTGGGAGGCATGAACACTGAAGCTTTCTTT

v_gene: TRBV15
abundance: few
d_gene: -
j_gene: TRBJ2-3
CDR3aa: CATSRGSLADTQYF
CDR3nt: TGTGCCACCAGCAGAGGGTCGTTGGCAGATACGCAGTATTTT

v_gene: TRBV20-1
abundance: few
d_gene: TRBD1
j_gene: TRBJ2-2
CDR3aa: CSAKGTGLKTGELFF
CDR3nt: TGCAGTGCCAAGGGGACAGGGCTAAAAACCGGGGAGCTGTTTTTT

v_gene: TRBV7-2
abundance: many
d_gene: TRBD2
j_gene: TRBJ2-3
CDR3aa: CAASGYGWADTQYF
CDR3nt: TGTGCCGCTAGCGGGTACGGGTGGGCAGATACGCAGTATTTT

v_gene: TRBV28
abundance: many
d_gene: -
j_gene: TRBJ2-3
CDR3aa: CASSILTGLSTDTQYF
CDR3nt: TGTGCCAGCAGTATCCTGACAGGCCTCTCCACAGATACGCAGTATTTT

v_gene: TRBV2
abundance: many
d_gene: -
j_gene: TRBJ1-5
CDR3aa: CASSPGRQPQHF
CDR3nt: TGTGCCAGCAGTCCGGGGAGGCAGCCCCAGCATTTT

v_gene: TRBV5-5
abundance: many
d_gene: TRBD1
j_gene: TRBJ2-1
CDR3aa: CASSLSVGQGWSEQFF
CDR3nt: TGTGCCAGCAGCTTGTCCGTGGGACAGGGGTGGAGTGAGCAGTTCTTC

v_gene: TRBV29-1
abundance: once
d_gene: TRBD1
j_gene: TRBJ2-7
CDR3aa: CSVVTTTGAYEQYF
CDR3nt: TGCAGCGTTGTGACGACGACAGGGGCCTACGAGCAGTACTTC

v_gene: TRBV7-6
abundance: many
d_gene: -
j_gene: TRBJ2-7
CDR3aa: CASSEDLGYWTAYEQYF
CDR3nt: TGTGCCAGCAGCGAGGACCTTGGGTATTGGACAGCCTACGAGCAGTACTTC

v_gene: TRBV24-1
abundance: few
d_gene: -
j_gene: TRBJ2-3
CDR3aa: CATRPTGASTDTQYF
CDR3nt: TGTGCCACCAGACCCACGGGGGCCAGCACAGATACGCAGTATTTT

v_gene: TRBV7-9
abundance: -
d_gene: TRBD1
j_gene: TRBJ2-7
CDR3aa: CASSGSQDRGSSYEQYF
CDR3nt: TGTGCCAGCAGCGGATCCCAAGACAGGGGGAGCTCCTACGAGCAGTACTTC

v_gene: TRBV7-9
abundance: many
d_gene: -
j_gene: TRBJ2-7
CDR3aa: CASSLDYGGQYF
CDR3nt: TGTGCCAGCAGCTTAGATTATGGAGGGCAGTACTTC

v_gene: TRBV7-2
abundance: many
d_gene: -
j_gene: TRBJ1-1
CDR3aa: CASSFVGLAGTEAFF
CDR3nt: TGTGCCAGCAGCTTCGTCGGTTTGGCGGGGACTGAAGCTTTCTTT

v_gene: TRBV20-1
abundance: -
d_gene: TRBD1
j_gene: TRBJ2-7
CDR3aa: CSARQGVDYEQYF
CDR3nt: TGCAGTGCCCGGCAGGGGGTAGACTACGAGCAGTACTTC

v_gene: TRBV28
abundance: many
d_gene: -
j_gene: TRBJ1-2
CDR3aa: CASRPGANGGYTF
CDR3nt: TGTGCCAGCAGGCCGGGGGCGAACGGTGGCTACACCTTC

v_gene: TRBV28
abundance: many
d_gene: -
j_gene: TRBJ2-1
CDR3aa: CASSLGGLYNEQFF
CDR3nt: TGTGCCAGCAGTTTAGGTGGACTCTACAATGAGCAGTTCTTC

v_gene: TRBV20-1
abundance: many
d_gene: -
j_gene: TRBJ1-5
CDR3aa: CSAMAELQPQHF
CDR3nt: TGCAGTGCTATGGCAGAACTGCAGCCCCAGCATTTT

v_gene: TRBV30
abundance: many
d_gene: -
j_gene: TRBJ1-5
CDR3aa: CAWTPTASNQPQHF
CDR3nt: TGTGCCTGGACCCCGACAGCTTCCAATCAGCCCCAGCATTTT

v_gene: TRBV9
abundance: -
d_gene: TRBD2
j_gene: TRBJ2-1
CDR3aa: CASSAGSGTSGGKFF
CDR3nt: TGTGCCAGCAGCGCCGGTTCAGGGACTAGCGGGGGGAAGTTCTTC

v_gene: TRBV20-1
abundance: -
d_gene: TRBD2
j_gene: TRBJ2-3
CDR3aa: CSAHSGRANRLDTQYF
CDR3nt: TGCAGTGCCCACAGCGGGAGGGCCAATAGGTTAGATACGCAGTATTTT

v_gene: TRBV7-6
abundance: -
d_gene: -
j_gene: TRBJ2-2
CDR3aa: CASSLGSGTAGELFF
CDR3nt: TGTGCCAGCAGCTTAGGTAGTGGTACGGCCGGGGAGCTGTTTTTT

v_gene: TRBV7-3
abundance: -
d_gene: -
j_gene: TRBJ1-1
CDR3aa: CASSHNPGTATEAFF
CDR3nt: TGTGCCAGCAGTCACAATCCCGGGACGGCCACTGAAGCTTTCTTT

v_gene: TRBV7-8
abundance: few
d_gene: -
j_gene: TRBJ1-5
CDR3aa: CASSLVNGGALNQPQHF
CDR3nt: TGTGCCAGCAGCTTAGTAAACGGGGGGGCTCTCAATCAGCCCCAGCATTTT

v_gene: TRBV9
abundance: -
d_gene: TRBD2
j_gene: TRBJ2-5
CDR3aa: CASSAKGGTAQYF
CDR3nt: TGTGCCAGCAGCGCTAAGGGAGGGACGGCCCAGTACTTC

v_gene: TRBV27
abundance: few
d_gene: -
j_gene: TRBJ2-7
CDR3aa: CASRVGGRLSEQYF
CDR3nt: TGTGCCAGCCGGGTCGGAGGGAGGCTATCCGAGCAGTACTTC

v_gene: TRBV7-3
abundance: many
d_gene: TRBD1
j_gene: TRBJ1-1
CDR3aa: CASSFGTGAKVEAFF
CDR3nt: TGTGCCAGCAGCTTCGGAACAGGGGCGAAGGTTGAAGCTTTCTTT

v_gene: TRBV28
abundance: many
d_gene: -
j_gene: TRBJ1-5
CDR3aa: CASSLGNSNQPQHF
CDR3nt: TGTGCCAGCAGTTTAGGGAATAGCAATCAGCCCCAGCATTTT

v_gene: TRBV4-1
abundance: few
d_gene: TRBD2
j_gene: TRBJ2-7
CDR3aa: CASSQDLTSGFYEQYF
CDR3nt: TGCGCCAGCAGCCAAGACCTCACTAGCGGGTTTTACGAGCAGTACTTC

v_gene: TRBV28
abundance: few
d_gene: -
j_gene: TRBJ2-7
CDR3aa: CASSFGGAREIYEQYF
CDR3nt: TGTGCCAGCAGTTTTGGGGGGGCCAGGGAAATCTACGAGCAGTACTTC

v_gene: TRBV29-1
abundance: many
d_gene: -
j_gene: TRBJ2-1
CDR3aa: CSVEMGGEQFF
CDR3nt: TGCAGCGTTGAGATGGGGGGTGAGCAGTTCTTC

v_gene: TRBV11-2
abundance: many
d_gene: TRBD2
j_gene: TRBJ2-1
CDR3aa: CASSLAVAGVDEQFF
CDR3nt: TGTGCCAGCAGCTTAGCGGTAGCGGGAGTCGATGAGCAGTTCTTC

v_gene: TRBV29-1
abundance: -
d_gene: TRBD1
j_gene: TRBJ2-5
CDR3aa: CSVEDRARGETQYF
CDR3nt: TGCAGCGTTGAAGATCGGGCCAGGGGGGAGACCCAGTACTTC

v_gene: TRBV18
abundance: many
d_gene: TRBD2
j_gene: TRBJ2-3
CDR3aa: CASSRLAGTDTQYF
CDR3nt: TGTGCCAGCTCGCGACTAGCGGGCACAGATACGCAGTATTTT

v_gene: TRBV4-3
abundance: -
d_gene: -
j_gene: TRBJ2-6
CDR3aa: CASSQGWGTGANVLTF
CDR3nt: TGCGCCAGCAGCCAAGGATGGGGCACTGGGGCCAACGTCCTGACTTTC

v_gene: TRBV11-2
abundance: many
d_gene: TRBD1
j_gene: TRBJ1-1
CDR3aa: CASSFGQGNEAFF
CDR3nt: TGTGCCAGCAGCTTCGGACAGGGGAACGAGGCTTTCTTT

v_gene: TRBV20-1
abundance: many
d_gene: TRBD2
j_gene: TRBJ2-7
CDR3aa: CSAAQREGPFHEQYF
CDR3nt: TGCAGTGCCGCCCAGCGGGAGGGCCCATTCCACGAGCAGTACTTC

v_gene: TRBV20-1
abundance: few
d_gene: -
j_gene: TRBJ1-2
CDR3aa: CSAPTRGLHPNYGYTF
CDR3nt: TGCAGTGCCCCCACCAGGGGCCTTCATCCAAACTATGGCTACACCTTC

v_gene: TRBV29-1
abundance: -
d_gene: -
j_gene: TRBJ2-7
CDR3aa: CSVDSGDYEQYF
CDR3nt: TGCAGCGTTGATTCCGGGGACTACGAGCAGTACTTC

v_gene: TRBV20-1
abundance: few
d_gene: TRBD1
j_gene: TRBJ2-5
CDR3aa: CSALPDRVRETQYF
CDR3nt: TGCAGTGCTCTCCCCGACAGGGTTCGGGAGACCCAGTACTTC

v_gene: TRBV5-1
abundance: many
d_gene: -
j_gene: TRBJ2-7
CDR3aa: CASSLGGDLYEQYF
CDR3nt: TGCGCCAGCAGCTTGGGCGGGGACCTCTACGAACAGTACTTC

v_gene: TRBV6-2/TRBV6-3
abundance: few
d_gene: -
j_gene: TRBJ2-7
CDR3aa: CASSYTGLVNYEQYF
CDR3nt: TGTGCCAGCAGTTACACAGGACTGGTAAACTACGAGCAGTACTTC

v_gene: TRBV7-2
abundance: -
d_gene: -
j_gene: TRBJ2-7
CDR3aa: CASSIGSGPYEQYF
CDR3nt: TGTGCCAGCAGCATAGGTAGCGGCCCCTACGAGCAGTACTTC

v_gene: TRBV7-2
abundance: -
d_gene: -
j_gene: TRBJ2-1
CDR3aa: CASSTYFKQFF
CDR3nt: TGTGCCAGCAGCACATATTTTAAGCAGTTCTTC

v_gene: TRBV14
abundance: once
d_gene: -
j_gene: TRBJ2-1
CDR3aa: CASSQRIREVEQFF
CDR3nt: TGTGCCAGCAGCCAGCGGATCAGGGAGGTAGAGCAGTTCTTC

v_gene: TRBV29-1
abundance: few
d_gene: -
j_gene: TRBJ2-3
CDR3aa: CSLDGGTDTQYF
CDR3nt: TGCAGCCTGGACGGGGGCACAGATACGCAGTATTTT

v_gene: TRBV12-5
abundance: many
d_gene: -
j_gene: TRBJ1-1
CDR3aa: CASGPEAFF
CDR3nt: TGTGCTAGTGGACCTGAAGCTTTCTTT

v_gene: TRBV6-1
abundance: -
d_gene: TRBD2
j_gene: TRBJ2-4
CDR3aa: CASTQGSGGAKNIQYF
CDR3nt: TGTGCCAGCACCCAAGGGAGCGGGGGAGCCAAAAACATTCAGTACTTC